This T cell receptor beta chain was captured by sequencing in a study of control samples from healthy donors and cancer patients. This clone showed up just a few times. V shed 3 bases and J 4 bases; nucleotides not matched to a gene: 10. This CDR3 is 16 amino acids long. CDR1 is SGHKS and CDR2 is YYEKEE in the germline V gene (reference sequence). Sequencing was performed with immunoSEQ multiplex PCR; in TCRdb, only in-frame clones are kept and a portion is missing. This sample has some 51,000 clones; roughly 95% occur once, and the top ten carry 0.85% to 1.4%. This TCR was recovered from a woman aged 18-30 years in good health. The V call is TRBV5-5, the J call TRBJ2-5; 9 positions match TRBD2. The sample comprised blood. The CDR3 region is CASSSGGAGGGETQYF. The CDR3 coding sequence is TGTGCCAGCAGCTCGGGCGGAGCGGGGGGAGGAGAGACCCAGTACTTC.